This TCR beta chain was profiled in a study of tumor-infiltrating lymphocytes in oesophageal squamous cell carcinoma. TCRdb recomputed calls from the PCR reads with MiXCR, one row per CDR3 protein. This table holds about 24,000 distinct CDR3 sequences, about 40% found once. From germline, CDR1 is SGHTA and CDR2 FQGNSA. Trimming removed 3 bases from V and 0 bases from J, with 9 bases in between. The CDR3 is made up of 15 amino acids. V usage is TRBV7-2 and J usage is TRBJ2-1; unclear D gene. The TCR was taken from a male donor with esophageal squamous cell carcinoma. The sequenced sample consisted of esophageal tumor tissue. The CDR3 DNA reads as TGTGCCAGCAGCTTGGTAAAGGGCTCCTACAATGAGCAGTTCTTC. Residues: CASSLVKGSYNEQFF.